Sequencing of this T cell receptor (beta chain) was carried out in a study of CD8 T cells in ankylosing spondylitis. CDR1 is ENHRY, CDR2 SYGVKD, per germline. The CDR3 loop spans 18 amino acids. Trimming at V came to 10 bases and at J to 2 bases, leaving 18 bases not matched to a gene. Study-wide results and limits: Previously reported in reactive arthritis synovial fluid and blood were some of the motif variants.

Using its own MiXCR run on the 5' RACE reads, TCRdb lists one record per CDR3 protein. The data contain about 150,000 distinct CDR3 sequences, more than 40% of them singletons. This clonotype was seen more than once but under ten times. Its antigen is still unknown. V and J are TRBV10-3 and TRBJ2-1; 9 bases match TRBD1. Sequences were obtained from synovial fluid, either unsorted or a sorted T cell fraction (not recorded which). The source of this sequence is a male donor with ankylosing spondylitis. The CDR3 loop reads CATRPGTGSANTYNEQFF. DNA of the CDR3: TGTGCCACCCGACCCGGGACAGGGTCAGCTAATACCTACAATGAGCAGTTCTTC.